This entry features one T cell receptor (beta chain) sequence. The target antigen is unknown. V lost 4 bases and J lost 3, with 16 bases in between. Germline V lookup: CDR1 GTSNPN, CDR2 SVGIG (reference sequence). This CDR3 spans 15 amino acids. The protocol was immunoSEQ multiplex PCR, while the TCRdb copy is restricted to in-frame clones and leaves out a portion. The sample yields around 86,000 clones, around 86% seen once. Time point meaning: blood 2 weeks post-SBRT. Regarding treatment: 15 Gy SBRT to primary tumor, nephrectomy 4 weeks later. The sample belongs to a study of radiation and T cells in renal cell carcinoma. Study-wide background: Nephrectomy followed 15 Gy stereotactic body radiation by 4 weeks. Study-wide findings and caveats: Without pretreatment biopsies, baseline tumor clonotype presence was undetermined. From baseline, blood top tumor clonotypes peaked at 2 weeks post-radiation.

The chain carries TRBV30 and TRBJ2-1; D tentatively reads TRBD1 or TRBD2 (5 bases each). The TCR was taken from a woman in her fifties or sixties with renal cell carcinoma. The input for sequencing was blood, taken from a patient whose treatment included radiotherapy and nephrectomy. The CDR3 sequence is CAWTPGRRGYNEQFF. CDR3 DNA: TGTGCCTGGACCCCAGGGAGAAGGGGCTACAATGAGCAGTTCTTC.